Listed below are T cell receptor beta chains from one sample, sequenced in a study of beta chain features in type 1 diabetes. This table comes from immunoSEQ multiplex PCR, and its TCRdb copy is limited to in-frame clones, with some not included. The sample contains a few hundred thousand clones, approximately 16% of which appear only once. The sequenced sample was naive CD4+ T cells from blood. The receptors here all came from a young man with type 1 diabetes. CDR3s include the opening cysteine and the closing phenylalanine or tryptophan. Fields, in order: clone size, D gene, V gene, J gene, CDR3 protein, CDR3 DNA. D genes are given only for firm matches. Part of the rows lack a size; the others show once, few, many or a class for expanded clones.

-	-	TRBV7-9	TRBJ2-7	CASSQTAYEQYF	TGTGCCAGCAGCCAGACTGCCTACGAGCAGTACTTC
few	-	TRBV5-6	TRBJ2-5	CASSAYRETQYF	TGTGCCAGCAGCGCCTACCGAGAGACCCAGTACTTC
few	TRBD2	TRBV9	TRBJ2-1	CASSVMSRGRVGEQFF	TGTGCCAGCAGCGTAATGAGCCGCGGGAGAGTGGGTGAGCAGTTCTTC
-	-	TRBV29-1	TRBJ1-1	CSAVRGAEAFF	TGCAGCGCCGTAAGAGGCGCTGAAGCTTTCTTT
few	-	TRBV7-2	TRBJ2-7	CASSLVGPSYEQYF	TGTGCCAGCAGCTTAGTGGGGCCCTCTTACGAGCAGTACTTC
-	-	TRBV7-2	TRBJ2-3	CASSLGTDTQYF	TGTGCCAGCAGCTTAGGGACGGATACGCAGTATTTT
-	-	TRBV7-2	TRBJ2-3	CASTHLSTDTQYF	TGTGCCAGCACCCACCTTAGCACAGATACGCAGTATTTT
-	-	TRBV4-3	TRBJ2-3	CASSQERADTQYF	TGCGCCAGCAGCCAAGAAAGGGCAGATACGCAGTATTTT
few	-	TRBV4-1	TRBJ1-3	CASSQDWSRSSGNTIYF	TGCGCCAGCAGCCAAGATTGGAGTCGGAGCTCTGGAAACACCATATATTTT
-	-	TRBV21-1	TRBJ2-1	CASSIFPGGYNEQFF	TGTGCCAGCAGCATCTTCCCGGGAGGATACAATGAGCAGTTCTTC
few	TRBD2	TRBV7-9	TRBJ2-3	CASSLRGLAGEVTDTQYF	TGTGCCAGCAGCTTGAGGGGACTAGCGGGGGAGGTCACAGATACGCAGTATTTT
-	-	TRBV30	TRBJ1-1	CAWTGVNTEAFF	TGTGCCTGGACGGGAGTGAACACTGAAGCTTTCTTT
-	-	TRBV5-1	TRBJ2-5	CASSPERGVETQYF	TGCGCCAGCAGCCCGGAGAGGGGGGTGGAGACCCAGTACTTC
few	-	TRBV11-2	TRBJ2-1	CASSLDLSNEQFF	TGTGCCAGCAGCTTAGATCTTAGCAATGAGCAGTTCTTC
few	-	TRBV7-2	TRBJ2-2	CASSPQGVGELFF	TGTGCCAGCAGCCCCCAGGGCGTCGGGGAGCTGTTTTTT
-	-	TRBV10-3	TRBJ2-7	CAISWSGSSYEQYF	TGTGCCATCAGTTGGAGCGGTAGCTCCTACGAGCAGTACTTC
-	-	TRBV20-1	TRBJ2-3	CSARRDTQYF	TGCAGTGCTAGGAGGGATACGCAGTATTTT
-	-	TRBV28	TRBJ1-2	CASSLNPGGYGYTF	TGTGCCAGCAGTTTAAACCCTGGCGGCTATGGCTACACCTTC
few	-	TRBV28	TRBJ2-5	CASSFLSGGKETQYF	TGTGCCAGCAGTTTCCTAAGTGGCGGGAAAGAGACCCAGTACTTC
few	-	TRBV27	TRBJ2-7	CASSSTAMGIYEQYF	TGTGCCAGCAGTTCCACAGCCATGGGGATATACGAGCAGTACTTC
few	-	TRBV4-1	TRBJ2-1	CASSQLAFYNEQFF	TGCGCCAGCAGCCAGCTAGCATTCTACAATGAGCAGTTCTTC
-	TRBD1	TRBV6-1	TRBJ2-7	CASRARDRAGEQYF	TGTGCCAGCAGAGCTCGGGACAGGGCTGGCGAGCAGTACTTC
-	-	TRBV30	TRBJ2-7	CAWSVRRDEQYF	TGTGCCTGGAGTGTACGGAGGGACGAGCAGTACTTC
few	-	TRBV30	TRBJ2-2	CAWSPQNTGELFF	TGTGCCTGGAGCCCCCAGAACACCGGGGAGCTGTTTTTT
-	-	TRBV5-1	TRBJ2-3	CASSSEGTDTQYF	TGCGCCAGCTCTTCGGAGGGGACAGATACGCAGTATTTT
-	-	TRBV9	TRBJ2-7	CASSVTADSYEQYF	TGTGCCAGCAGCGTAACAGCTGACTCCTACGAGCAGTACTTC
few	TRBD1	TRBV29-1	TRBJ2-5	CSVAPRDRGQETQYF	TGCAGCGTTGCGCCCCGGGACAGGGGGCAAGAGACCCAGTACTTC
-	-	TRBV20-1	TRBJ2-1	CSARDGAMEFF	TGCAGTGCTAGAGATGGGGCGATGGAGTTCTTC
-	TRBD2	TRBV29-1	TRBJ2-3	CSVSGLAGRSDTQYF	TGCAGCGTCTCGGGACTAGCGGGAAGATCAGATACGCAGTATTTT
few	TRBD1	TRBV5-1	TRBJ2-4	CASSGTGENIQYF	TGCGCCAGCTCCGGGACAGGGGAAAACATTCAGTACTTC
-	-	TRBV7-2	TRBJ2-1	CASSLGRFNEQFF	TGTGCCAGCAGCTTAGGCCGGTTCAATGAGCAGTTCTTC
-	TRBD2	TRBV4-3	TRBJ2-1	CASRSGGRADNEQFF	TGCGCCAGCAGGAGTGGCGGGAGGGCGGACAATGAGCAGTTCTTC
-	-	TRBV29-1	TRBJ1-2	CSVGQAVGYGYTF	TGCAGCGTTGGACAGGCGGTTGGTTATGGCTACACCTTC
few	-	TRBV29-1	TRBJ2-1	CSVDRGGEQFF	TGCAGCGTTGATAGGGGGGGTGAGCAGTTCTTC
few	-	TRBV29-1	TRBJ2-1	CSVDMVSSNEQFF	TGCAGCGTTGATATGGTGTCTAGCAATGAGCAGTTCTTC
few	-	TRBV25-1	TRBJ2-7	CASSESGDRAYEQYF	TGTGCCAGCAGTGAATCGGGGGACAGAGCCTACGAGCAGTACTTC
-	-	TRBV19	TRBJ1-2	CASSTAWDGNYGYTF	TGTGCCAGTAGTACCGCTTGGGACGGTAACTATGGCTACACCTTC
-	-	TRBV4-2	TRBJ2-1	CASSQDLADREFF	TGTGCCAGCAGCCAAGATCTTGCAGATAGGGAGTTCTTC
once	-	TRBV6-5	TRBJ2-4	CASSYSGRAKNIQYF	TGTGCCAGCAGTTACTCAGGGAGAGCCAAAAACATTCAGTACTTC
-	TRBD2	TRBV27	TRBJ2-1	CASRTSDNEQFF	TGTGCCAGCAGAACTAGCGACAATGAGCAGTTCTTC
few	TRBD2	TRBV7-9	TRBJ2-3	CASSPLREDGTQYF	TGTGCCAGCAGCCCCCTGCGGGAGGACGGTACGCAGTATTTT
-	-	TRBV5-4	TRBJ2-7	CASSLGGPSYEQYF	TGTGCCAGCAGCTTGGGAGGGCCGTCCTACGAGCAGTACTTC
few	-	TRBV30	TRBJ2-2	CAWSRGNTGELFF	TGTGCCTGGAGTAGGGGGAACACCGGGGAGCTGTTTTTT
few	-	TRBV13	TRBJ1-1	CASSLAVEAFF	TGTGCCAGCAGCTTAGCGGTTGAAGCTTTCTTT
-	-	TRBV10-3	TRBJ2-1	CAIGGPSYNEQFF	TGTGCCATCGGGGGACCTTCTTACAATGAGCAGTTCTTC
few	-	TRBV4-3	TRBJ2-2	CASSQGLGENTGELFF	TGCGCCAGCAGCCAAGGCTTAGGAGAGAACACCGGGGAGCTGTTTTTT
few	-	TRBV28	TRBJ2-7	CASTLGSPSYEQYF	TGTGCCAGCACCCTGGGCTCGCCCTCCTACGAGCAGTACTTC
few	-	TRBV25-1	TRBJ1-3	CASSELAPRDGGNTIYF	TGTGCCAGCAGTGAATTGGCCCCACGGGACGGTGGAAACACCATATATTTT
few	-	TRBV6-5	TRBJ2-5	CASSYSRQTQETQYF	TGTGCCAGCAGTTACTCGCGGCAGACCCAAGAGACCCAGTACTTC
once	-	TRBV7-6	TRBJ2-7	CASSLGRGPYEQYF	TGTGCCAGCAGCTTAGGCAGGGGCCCCTACGAGCAGTACTTC
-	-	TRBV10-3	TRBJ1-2	CAISGIQGYGYTF	TGTGCCATCAGTGGTATCCAGGGCTATGGCTACACCTTC
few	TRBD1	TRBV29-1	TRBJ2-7	CSVVGTGGYEQYF	TGCAGCGTTGTGGGGACAGGGGGCTACGAGCAGTACTTC
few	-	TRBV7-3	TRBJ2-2	CASSLSLNAGELFF	TGTGCCAGCAGCTTATCGCTTAACGCTGGGGAGCTGTTTTTT